This T cell receptor beta chain was captured in a study of blood T cells in healthy people across ages. Study details: Through template switching, about one barcoded beta molecule was captured per two T cells, as measured in model experiments.

The CDR3 is 13 residues long. Germline V gene lookup returns CDR1 SNHLY and CDR2 FYNNEI. V was shortened by 6 bases and J by 5 bases, with 11 bases between the two germline ends. For the second PCR, which ran for 7 to 11 cycles, a sample-barcoded 5' primer and a J-beta primer mix were used. A template-switch adaptor containing 12 random nucleotides labeled each cDNA molecule. One entry per CDR3 protein, called by TCRdb with MiXCR from the 5' RACE reads. The sample lists about 650,000 distinct CDR3 sequences, about 30% occurring once. This clonotype was seen a few times. Material: blood. The gene calls are TRBV2 and TRBJ2-1; possible D gene TRBD1, 5 bases. The TCR originated in an elderly woman in good health. The chain's CDR3 is CASSRDTNNEQFF. As DNA, the CDR3 is TGTGCCAGCAGCAGGGATACGAACAATGAGCAGTTCTTC.